The present T cell receptor beta chain was sequenced within a study of T cell repertoires in cytomegalovirus infection. Germline CDR1 reads SGHVS; CDR2 reads FNYEAQ. The CDR3 spans 14 residues. The V gene lost 1 base and the J gene lost 8 bases, with 12 bases spanning the gap. This clonotype was recorded at least ten times. From the reads, TCRdb called clonotypes with MiXCR, one entry per CDR3 protein. The sample holds a few hundred thousand distinct CDR3 sequences, about 15% seen once. The J gene is TRBJ2-1, the V gene TRBV7-6, with D hard to call. The sequencing input was CD8+ T cells from PBMCs. The clonotype was recovered from a human donor in good health (CMV status not recorded). Some clones in this sample may be carry-over from other donors' samples. DNA of the CDR3: TGTGCCAGCAGCTTAGGACGGCGCGGCCATGAGCAGTTCTTC. Amino acids: CASSLGRRGHEQFF.